These 31 T cell receptor beta chains came from one sample sequenced in a study of cytomegalovirus exposure and HLA in healthy donors. Use of 60 Vbeta and 13 Jbeta primers characterized the PCR. This table comes from immunoSEQ multiplex PCR, and its TCRdb copy is limited to in-frame clones, with some not included. The sample holds about 160,000 clones, 70% to 85% seen once. Material: PBMCs. These receptors originate from a male donor in good health and CMV-seronegative.

CDR3 DNA sequence: TGTGCCAGCAGTTACTCCCAGGGGGCAGATACGCAGTATTTT. This sequence encodes CASSYSQGADTQYF. The J gene is TRBJ2-3, the V gene TRBV6-5, with TRBD1 matching 7 bases. Germline CDR1 and CDR2: MNHEY and SVGAGI. The CDR3 has 14 residues. The junction had 1 base not matched to a gene; V was cut back by 0 bases and J by 4 bases.

This chain links TRBV28 with TRBJ2-5, with D perhaps matching TRBD1 (8 bases). Germline CDR1 reads MDHEN; CDR2 reads SYDVKM. The CDR3 runs to 15 residues. V lost 5 bases, J lost 5 bases, and 18 bases lay in between. As DNA, the CDR3 is TGTGCCAGCAGTCCAAGGACAGGGAGGGGGGAGACCCAGTACTTC. This codes for CASSPRTGRGETQYF.

The chain recombines TRBV2 with TRBJ1-1; D is possibly TRBD1 (5 bases). This CDR3 has 11 amino acids. Germline V CDR1 and CDR2: SNHLY, FYNNEI. V was clipped by 4 bases and J by 10 bases, with 10 bases between them. The DNA of the CDR3 is TGTGCCAGCAGTGTGGTCCAGGGAGCTTTCTTT. This translates into CASSVVQGAFF.

This rearrangement joins TRBV10-3 to TRBJ1-6; 8 bases agree with TRBD1. Losses at the gene ends were 7 bases for V and 7 bases for J; bases not matched to a gene: 3. The CDR3 is made up of 13 amino acids. The germline V gene has CDR1 ENHRY and CDR2 SYGVKD. CDR3 amino acids: CAITWDRNSPLHF. CDR3 in DNA: TGTGCCATCACGTGGGACAGGAATTCACCCCTCCACTTT.

The chain is built from TRBV7-9 and TRBJ2-5; D possibly corresponds to TRBD2 (6 bases). Trimming took off 5 bases at V and 0 bases at J, with 13 bases between the two ends. CDR3 size: 15 residues. CDR1 SEHNR and CDR2 FQNEAQ come from the germline V gene (reference sequence). CDR3 in amino acids: CASSPGLSYQETQYF. In DNA form, the CDR3 reads TGTGCCAGCAGCCCGGGACTCTCGTACCAAGAGACCCAGTACTTC.

V is TRBV28 and J is TRBJ1-1; D remains unclear. Germline CDR1 is MDHEN and CDR2 is SYDVKM. The CDR3 consists of 11 residues. The V gene lost 11 bases and the J gene lost 4 bases, with 11 bases spanning the gap. CDR3 bases: TGTGCCCTTCAGCGAGGCACTGAAGCTTTCTTT. Encoded protein: CALQRGTEAFF.

This rearrangement joins TRBV2 to TRBJ1-5; tentative D call: TRBD1 (5 bases). This CDR3 contains 13 residues. CDR1 and CDR2 (germline): SNHLY, FYNNEI. The V gene lost 6 bases and the J gene lost 7 bases, with 13 bases spanning the gap. For the CDR3, the DNA is TGTGCCAGCAGAACGGGAGGGGAACAGCCCCAGCATTTT. Protein sequence: CASRTGGEQPQHF.

Of note for this clone: The sample holds other DNA sequences that translate to the same CDR3. This chain links TRBV5-1 with TRBJ1-3, with D possibly being TRBD1 (5 bases). V gave up 4 bases and J gave up 0 bases, with 8 bases separating them. The CDR3 runs to 14 residues. Germline V gene sequence: CDR1 SGHRS, CDR2 YFSETQ. CDR3 coding DNA: TGCGCCAGCAGCCTCGACAGCTCTGGAAACACCATATATTTT. Protein: CASSLDSSGNTIYF.

This chain joins TRBV5-1 and TRBJ2-1; TRBD2 aligns across 14 bases. Germline CDR1 and CDR2: SGHRS and YFSETQ. J was trimmed by 8 bases and V by 1 base; bases with no gene match: 2. The CDR3 is 15 amino acids. The CDR3, as DNA: TGCGCCAGCAGCTTGACGACTAGCGGGAGGGATGAGCAGTTCTTC. Translating it yields CASSLTTSGRDEQFF.

The V gene is TRBV6-6, the J gene TRBJ1-4; TRBD1 matches at 9 bases. Germline V gene lookup returns CDR1 MNHNY and CDR2 SVGAGI (reference sequence). With 0 bases clipped from V and 5 bases from J, the junction kept 1 base outside the gene matches. This CDR3 spans 15 amino acids. The CDR3 protein is CASSYSGTGNEKLFF. CDR3 nucleotides: TGTGCCAGCAGTTACTCCGGGACAGGGAATGAAAAACTGTTTTTT.

CDR3 loop: CAILQGLNTEAFF. Here the CDR3 DNA reads TGTGCCATACTACAGGGCTTGAACACTGAAGCTTTCTTT. The chain employs TRBV10-3 and TRBJ1-1, with D maybe TRBD1 (6 bases). This CDR3 is built from 13 residues. Per the germline V gene, CDR1 is ENHRY and CDR2 is SYGVKD. Trimming shortened V by 9 bases and J by 0 bases, and 11 bases separated the two germline ends.

The gene calls are TRBV7-9 and TRBJ2-7; D ambiguous. CDR3 length equals 15 residues. The germline V gene has CDR1 SEHNR and CDR2 FQNEAQ (reference sequence). The V and J ends lost 0 bases and 2 bases respectively, with 11 bases between them. CDR3 in amino acids: CASSLAAGLTYEQYF. CDR3 DNA sequence: TGTGCCAGCAGCTTAGCGGCAGGCCTAACCTACGAGCAGTACTTC. Full variable domain (outside the CDR3, taken from reference TRBV7-9 and TRBJ2-7): DTGVSQNPRHKITKRGQNVTFRCDPISEHNRLYWYRQTLGQGPEFLTYFQNEAQLEKSRLLSDRFSAERPKGSFSTLEIQRTEQGDSAMYLCASSLAAGLTYEQYFGPGTRLTVT.

The chain carries TRBV5-4 and TRBJ2-2; 14 nucleotides align to TRBD2. This CDR3 comprises 17 residues. The germline CDR1 and CDR2 sequences are SGHNT and YYREEE (reference sequence). The V gene end was trimmed by 5 bases and the J gene end by 3 bases; junction bases not matched to a gene: 6. CDR3 nucleotides: TGTGCCAGCAGTTCCGGGACTAGCGGGGGACACACCGGGGAGCTGTTTTTT. Translation: CASSSGTSGGHTGELFF. Using reference TRBV5-4 and TRBJ2-2 for the parts outside the CDR3, the full variable domain is ETGVTQSPTHLIKTRGQQVTLRCSSQSGHNTVSWYQQALGQGPQFIFQYYREEENGRGNFPPRFSGLQFPNYSSELNVNALELDDSALYLCASSSGTSGGHTGELFFGEGSRLTVL.

This clone came up once. The chain uses TRBV4-1 and TRBJ2-3; D is perhaps TRBD2 (7 bases). The length of the CDR3 is 17 residues. Germline CDR1 MGHRA, CDR2 YSYEKL. Trimming pared 0 bases from V and 6 bases from J, leaving 19 bases between. CDR3 region: CASSQDGGGGLIDTQYF. CDR3 nucleotide sequence: TGCGCCAGCAGCCAAGATGGAGGGGGGGGCCTGATTGATACGCAGTATTTT.

This chain uses TRBV6-6 with TRBJ2-2; TRBD1 matches at 8 bases. The CDR3 runs to 14 residues. V dropped 7 bases and J dropped 4; count of bases not matched to a gene: 5. Germline values: CDR1 MNHNY, CDR2 SVGAGI (reference sequence). The CDR3 protein is CASTTTGVTGELFF. CDR3 DNA: TGTGCCAGCACTACGACAGGGGTCACCGGGGAGCTGTTTTTT.

The table lists this clone with a few counts. The chain links TRBV19 to TRBJ1-2; 10 positions match TRBD1. V shed 9 bases and J 4 bases; nucleotides not matched to a gene: 5. The CDR3 covers 13 residues. From germline, CDR1 is LNHDA and CDR2 SQIVND (reference sequence). The CDR3: CASRDRGFYGYTF. The CDR3 DNA reads as TGTGCCAGCCGGGACAGGGGTTTCTATGGCTACACCTTC.

A word on this clone: The sample holds other DNA sequences that translate to the same CDR3. V gene TRBV5-4 combines with J gene TRBJ1-4; 7 nucleotides line up with TRBD1. The CDR3 spans 14 residues. V dropped 0 bases and J dropped 5; count of bases not matched to a gene: 1. The germline CDR1 and CDR2 sequences are SGHNT and YYREEE (reference sequence). CDR3 nucleotide sequence: TGTGCCAGCAGCTTGGGACAGGGAAATGAAAAACTGTTTTTT. Its protein is CASSLGQGNEKLFF. The variable domain in full, with the rest retrieved from reference TRBV5-4 and TRBJ1-4, is ETGVTQSPTHLIKTRGQQVTLRCSSQSGHNTVSWYQQALGQGPQFIFQYYREEENGRGNFPPRFSGLQFPNYSSELNVNALELDDSALYLCASSLGQGNEKLFFGSGTQLSVL.

V usage is TRBV6-1 and J usage is TRBJ2-5; D may be TRBD2 (6 bases). The germline V gene has CDR1 MNHNS and CDR2 SASEGT. V was shortened by 6 bases and J by 5 bases, with 10 bases between the two germline ends. This CDR3 has 12 amino acids. The CDR3 sequence: CASRDYRETQYF. The CDR3 coding sequence is TGTGCCAGCAGGGACTATCGGGAGACCCAGTACTTC.

This clone was detected only a few times. This chain links TRBV15 with TRBJ2-7; D possibly corresponds to TRBD1 (6 bases). The V gene lost 1 base and the J gene lost 7 bases, with 23 bases spanning the gap. The CDR3 is 17 amino acids. From germline, CDR1 is LNHNV and CDR2 YYDKDF (reference sequence). Here the CDR3 DNA reads TGTGCCACCAGCAGAGGTCCCCGGGACACCACTAACGGGGAGCAGTACTTC. Protein product: CATSRGPRDTTNGEQYF. Drawing the rest from reference TRBV15 and TRBJ2-7, the complete variable domain is DAMVIQNPRYQVTQFGKPVTLSCSQTLNHNVMYWYQQKSSQAPKLLFHYYDKDFNNEADTPDNFQSRRPNTSFCFLDIRSPGLGDTAMYLCATSRGPRDTTNGEQYFGPGTRLTVT.

V gene TRBV21-1 combines with J gene TRBJ1-5; the D segment call TRBD1 is taken from the table without a DNA check. TRBV21-1 represents a pseudogene. CDR3 length: 16 amino acids. The CDR3 sequence is CASSSRQGTDPQPQHF. For the CDR3, the DNA is TGTGCCAGCAGCTCCCGACAGGGGACGGATCCCCAGCCCCAGCATTTT.

Only a few counts were recorded for this clone. The chain links TRBV30 to TRBJ2-5; 8 positions match TRBD2. After removal of 0 bases from V and 5 bases from J, the junction contained 2 bases not matched to a gene. Germline CDR1 GTSNPN, CDR2 SVGIG (reference sequence). The CDR3 has 13 amino acids. CDR3 sequence (DNA): TGTGCCTGGAGTGTAGCGGGAGTTGAGACCCAGTACTTC. Encoded protein: CAWSVAGVETQYF. The full variable domain, with the rest looked up from reference TRBV30 and TRBJ2-5, is SQTIHQWPATLVQPVGSPLSLECTVEGTSNPNLYWYRQAAGRGLQLLFYSVGIGQISSEVPQNLSASRPQDRQFILSSKKLLLSDSGFYLCAWSVAGVETQYFGPGTRLLVL.

The chain combines TRBV13 with TRBJ2-7; D ambiguous. Germline V lookup: CDR1 PRHDT, CDR2 FYEKMQ (reference sequence). The V and J ends lost 7 bases and 1 base respectively, with 11 bases between them. The CDR3 covers 13 residues. DNA for the CDR3: TGTGCCAGCATGGTGGCCGCATCCTACGAGCAGTACTTC. Translated: CASMVAASYEQYF.

This chain joins TRBV2 and TRBJ2-2, with a possible D match to TRBD1 (6 bases). V lost 9 bases and J 6 bases, leaving 14 bases between the germline ends. The CDR3 loop spans 13 amino acids. CDR1 and CDR2 (germline): SNHLY, FYNNEI. The CDR3 sequence is CARAQGIPGELFF. The CDR3 region has the DNA TGTGCCAGGGCCCAGGGGATCCCCGGGGAGCTGTTTTTT.

The CDR3 sequence is CASSLVGGLAGEETQYF. CDR3 nucleotide sequence: TGTGCCAGCAGCTTAGTAGGAGGACTAGCGGGAGAAGAGACCCAGTACTTC. The chain recombines TRBV11-2 with TRBJ2-5; 13 nucleotides line up with TRBD2. This CDR3 has 17 residues. Per germline, CDR1 SGHAT and CDR2 FQNNGV. Germline trimming cut 1 base from V and 3 bases from J; bases unmatched to any gene: 5.

The CDR3 protein is CASSQEGAITGELFF. The CDR3 nucleotides are TGCGCCAGCAGCCAAGAGGGGGCGATAACCGGGGAGCTGTTTTTT. The rearrangement uses TRBV4-3 and TRBJ2-2; D perhaps matches TRBD1 (6 bases). Germline values: CDR1 LGHNA, CDR2 YSLEER. V gave up 0 bases and J gave up 5 bases, with 10 bases separating them. The CDR3 is 15 residues long.

The rearrangement joins TRBV6-5 to TRBJ2-5; D is possibly TRBD1 (6 bases). Matching the DNA end better, TRBJ2-7 makes the J call doubtful. The CDR3 is 15 amino acids. Germline V gene sequence: CDR1 MNHEY, CDR2 SVGAGI. The CDR3 DNA reads as TGTGCCAGCAGGCCCGGGACATCGAGCTCCTACGAGCAGTACTTC. Translating it yields CASRPGTSSSYEQYF.

The chain carries TRBV4-2 and TRBJ2-5; 10 bases agree with TRBD1. Germline CDR1 is LGHNA and CDR2 is YNFKEQ. The CDR3 contains 13 residues. Germline trimming cut 0 bases from V and 9 bases from J; bases unmatched to any gene: 1. CDR3 DNA: TGTGCCAGCAGCCAAGAGGGACAGGGGTCCCAGTACTTC. This translates into CASSQEGQGSQYF.

In regard to this clone: At one boundary the junction diverges from the germline segment, which might be a read error. In the same sample, other DNA sequences code for this CDR3. The chain recombines TRBV6-5 with TRBJ1-2; 11 bases are a match to TRBD1. Germline V gene lookup returns CDR1 MNHEY and CDR2 SVGAGI. The CDR3 contains 14 residues. The CDR3 DNA reads as TGTGCCAGCAGTTACGGGACAGGGGGGTATGGCTACACTTTC. As protein: CASSYGTGGYGYTF.

This clone was recorded once. The V gene is TRBV7-7, the J gene TRBJ2-5; 11 bases fit TRBD1. The V gene's germline CDR1 is SSHAT and CDR2 FNYEAQ (reference sequence). This CDR3 region has 15 residues. The ends lost 6 bases at V and 5 bases at J; junction bases unmatched: 8. The CDR3 sequence is CASSPSRTGGETQYF. CDR3 DNA sequence: TGTGCCAGCAGTCCCTCCCGGACAGGGGGCGAGACCCAGTACTTC.

The V gene is TRBV19, the J gene TRBJ2-5; 12 bases fit TRBD2. The CDR3 is made up of 12 amino acids. Germline lookup yields CDR1 LNHDA and CDR2 SQIVND (reference sequence). The ends lost 5 bases at V and 10 bases at J; junction bases unmatched: 2. The CDR3 nucleotides read TGTGCCAGTAGTTCTAGCGGGGGGGACCAGTACTTC. Its translation is CASSSSGGDQYF.

As DNA, the CDR3 is TGTGCCAGCAGCTTCACTAGCGGGGTCTACAATGAGCAGTTCTTC. This codes for CASSFTSGVYNEQFF. The chain couples TRBV5-6 to TRBJ2-1, with 10 nucleotides matching TRBD2. The CDR3 totals 15 residues. Germline V CDR1 and CDR2: SGHDT, YYEEEE. Trimming removed 2 bases from V and 3 bases from J; junction bases left unmatched: 2.